This T cell receptor beta chain was recorded in a study of blood T cell repertoires in COVID-19. Study as a whole: T cells, B-cell-depleted T cells, or PBMCs supplied cDNA or gDNA.

In the authors' methods: Reference gene primer amplification gave estimated nucleated cell counts. The repertoire was sequenced with immunoSEQ multiplex PCR; TCRdb's copy has only in-frame clones and lacks some. V and J calls and clone size come straight from that table; D and trimming were deduced from the DNA. The profile shows approximately 120,000 clones, over 80% of them singletons. CDR3 length: 14 amino acids. J lost 5 bases, V lost 0 bases, and 1 base had no gene match. Germline V gene data show CDR1 as SGHRS and CDR2 as YFSETQ. The sample consisted of peripheral blood. This sequence originates from a man in his 60s with acute or convalescent COVID-19. This chain connects TRBV5-1 to TRBJ2-1; TRBD1 agrees at 8 bases. This CDR3 is CASSLGTGHNEQFF. The CDR3 region has the DNA TGCGCCAGCAGCTTGGGGACAGGGCACAATGAGCAGTTCTTC.